The 14 T cell receptor beta chains below were found in one sample sequenced in a study of tumor and adjacent non-tumor tissue in lung cancer. TCRbeta libraries were built with three rounds of nested PCR, modified from ARM-PCR. MiXCR, applied by TCRdb to the multiplex PCR reads, yields one record per CDR3 protein. The table has 85,000 to 130,000 distinct CDR3 sequences, approximately 60% seen once. No cell sorting was done before RNA was extracted from the tissue. Distant lung tissue was collected more than 3 cm away from the tumor edge. Sequences were obtained from distant non-tumor lung tissue. Receptors originate from a young man with non-small cell lung cancer.

The chain couples TRBV11-2 to TRBJ2-7, with D perhaps TRBD1 or TRBD2 (5 bases each). This CDR3 has 15 amino acids. Trimming shortened V by 3 bases and J by 3 bases, and 15 bases separated the two germline ends. Germline V gives CDR1 SGHAT, CDR2 FQNNGV. The CDR3 region is CASSFTGARVYEQYF. The CDR3 nucleotides are TGTGCCAGCAGCTTTACCGGGGCTAGAGTCTACGAGCAGTACTTC.

This clonotype appeared a few times. Mismatch with germline at one junction end may stem from a read error. V and J are TRBV11-3 and TRBJ2-1; D call uncertain. The CDR3 spans 13 residues. Germline CDR1 and CDR2: SGHNT and YENEEA. As DNA, the CDR3 is TGTGTCAGCAGTCCCACACCTGGCAATGAACAGTTCTTC. This codes for CVSSPTPGNEQFF.

This clonotype was observed a handful of times. The CDR3 DNA is TGTGCCAGCAGCCCGGCGGTTCCACCCCTCCACTTT. Its translation is CASSPAVPPLHF. This sequence joins TRBV11-2 and TRBJ1-6, with no clear D. CDR1 is SGHAT, CDR2 FQNNGV, per germline. The CDR3 is 12 amino acids. V was shortened by 5 bases and J by 11 bases, with 10 bases between the two germline ends.

Regarding this clonotype: In this CDR3 the conserved last residue, phenylalanine or tryptophan, is missing, so a read error is likely. This chain uses TRBV20-1 with TRBJ2-5; D ambiguous. Germline lookup yields CDR1 DFQATT and CDR2 SNEGSKA (reference sequence). The CDR3 totals 16 residues. V lost 3 bases and J 1 base, leaving 18 bases between the germline ends. Here the CDR3 DNA reads TGCAGTGCTAGTTCCGCGAGGCATGCCTCCCAAGAGACCCAGTACTTA. It is translated as CSASSARHASQETQYL.

The genes are TRBV5-5 and TRBJ1-2, with unresolved D. The CDR3 runs to 14 residues. Germline V gene lookup returns CDR1 SGHKS and CDR2 YYEKEE (reference sequence). V lost 3 bases, J lost 1 base, and 10 bases lay in between. CDR3 protein: CASSSGRFNYGYTF. CDR3 nucleotide sequence: TGTGCCAGCAGCTCCGGACGTTTTAACTATGGCTACACCTTC.

The chain uses TRBV20-1 and TRBJ1-6; a weak D match, TRBD1 (5 bases). Looked up from germline, CDR1 is DFQATT and CDR2 is SNEGSKA (reference sequence). V lost 3 bases, J lost 10 bases, and 10 bases lay in between. The CDR3 has 12 amino acids. CDR3 amino acids: CSARVRGSPLHF. The CDR3 DNA reads TGCAGTGCTAGGGTCCGGGGGTCACCCCTCCACTTT.

To note about this clonotype: Its ends do not fully match the called genes, so a read error is possible. The J gene is TRBJ2-3, the V gene TRBV12-3 or TRBV12-4, with 8 positions matching TRBD1. There are 17 residues in the CDR3. The CDR3 sequence is CASRQSGTGASTDTPYF. The DNA of the CDR3 is TGTGCCAGCAGACAGTCCGGGACAGGAGCCTCCACAGATACGCCGTATTTT.

The rearrangement uses TRBV20-1 and TRBJ2-1, with 7 bases matching TRBD1. The junction had 15 bases not matched to a gene; V was cut back by 6 bases and J by 4 bases. The CDR3 loop spans 16 amino acids. Germline V gives CDR1 DFQATT, CDR2 SNEGSKA (reference sequence). The CDR3 DNA is TGCAGTGCAAAACTCAGGGACAGCCTAAATTACAATGAGCAGTTCTTC. Its protein is CSAKLRDSLNYNEQFF.

This clonotype was detected many times. The rearrangement uses TRBV12-3 or TRBV12-4 and TRBJ1-5, with D possibly matching TRBD1 (5 bases). Trimming pared 4 bases from V and 0 bases from J, leaving 16 bases between. This CDR3 spans 17 amino acids. The CDR3 region is CASSSTRDLYSNQPQHF. The CDR3 DNA reads as TGTGCCAGCAGTTCGACCCGGGACCTATATAGCAATCAGCCCCAGCATTTT.

Of note for this clonotype: At one end, the junction sequence differs from germline, possibly due to a read error. The chain combines TRBV24-1 with TRBJ2-2; D is uncertain. This CDR3 has 16 residues. The germline V gene has CDR1 KGHDR and CDR2 SFDVKD. The CDR3, as DNA: TGTACCACCAGCGATCGGGCAGGTGATGAACGTCGGGAGCTGTTTTTT. Amino acids: CTTSDRAGDERRELFF.

This clonotype was counted between two and nine times. Possible read error: a much larger clone is one base away. The chain uses TRBV29-1 and TRBJ2-1; the D gene is possibly TRBD1 (5 bases). The CDR3 has 14 residues. The V gene's germline CDR1 is SQVTM and CDR2 ANQGSEA. The CDR3 coding sequence is TGCAGCGTTGCCTGGGTCCAGGGTTTGGATGATCAGTTCTTC. Protein: CSVAWVQGLDDQFF.

This clonotype was seen a few times. The rearrangement joins TRBV11-3 to TRBJ2-7, with a weak D call TRBD2 (6 bases). V was pared by 5 bases and J by 8 bases, with 16 bases between. Germline V gene lookup returns CDR1 SGHNT and CDR2 YENEEA. The CDR3 spans 13 residues. The DNA of the CDR3 is TGTGCCAGCAGCATAGGACGGGGGAACAAGCAGTACTTC. Its translation is CASSIGRGNKQYF.

On this clonotype itself: One junction end does not reproduce the germline sequence, and a read error may be involved. The chain's CDR3 is CASSYSGLSYEHYF. The CDR3 DNA follows: TGTGCCAGTAGTTACTCGGGACTCTCCTACGAGCATTACTTC. This rearrangement joins TRBV6-6 to TRBJ2-7; possibly TRBD2 for D (6 bases). Germline CDR1 reads MNHNY; CDR2 reads SVGAGI (reference sequence). This CDR3 is built from 14 residues.

The chain combines TRBV20-1 with TRBJ1-5; D remains ambiguous. Germline V CDR1 and CDR2: DFQATT, SNEGSKA (reference sequence). Trimming left V 2 bases short and J 6 bases short, with 14 bases between. The CDR3 runs 14 residues. This CDR3 reads CSARNSNGTQPQHF. The CDR3 DNA is TGCAGTGCTAGAAATTCGAACGGTACTCAGCCCCAGCATTTT.